The present entry profiles one T cell receptor beta chain with its context. The data were taken from a study of PD-L1 blockade in urothelial cancer. As to time point: peripheral blood 6 weeks after treatment start. The V end was cut by 1 base, the J end by 5 bases, with 13 bases between. This CDR3 has 14 residues. Per germline, CDR1 SGHDT and CDR2 YYEEEE. Synthetic TCR analog templates were added to each PCR reaction. Data came from immunoSEQ multiplex PCR; TCRdb stores just in-frame clones and leaves some out. Of 15,000 to 20,000 clones in the sample, about four fifths are singletons; the top ten hold more than 1.5%.

The sequence was collected from a man aged 45-60 years with urothelial cancer. Sample: PBMCs, taken around atezolizumab (anti-PD-L1) treatment. The chain links TRBV5-6 to TRBJ2-7; the D is unclear. The CDR3 DNA sequence: TGTGCCAGCAGCTTGCGCCGAAGAGGCCACGAGCAGTACTTC. It specifies CASSLRRRGHEQYF.